The source of this T cell receptor (beta chain) is a study of human T cells and chemical hapten exposure. Indicated time point: pre-sensitization, week 0. Treatment in this sample: therapeutic diphenylcyclopropenone sensitization with weekly scalp DPC. The study, taken as a whole, reports: The donor cohort had alopecia, so its immune response may not match that of healthy people.

Germline V gene sequence: CDR1 MGHDK, CDR2 SYGVNS. V was shortened by 2 bases and J by 8 bases, with 9 bases between the two germline ends. The CDR3 has 13 residues. A word on this clonotype: Its antigen remains unknown.

As handled by the study authors: Between 23,224 and 690,600 TCRs appeared in each sample, and the median stood at 95,638. TCRdb itself ran the RACE reads through MiXCR, one entry per CDR3 protein. The V and J calls, along with clone size, are taken from TCRdb and not from the paper's own processing. There are approximately 79,000 distinct CDR3 sequences in the sample; roughly 8.5% occur only once, and 2% to 3% lies in the top ten. The material was whole blood, obtained in connection with sensitization to the hapten diphenylcyclopropenone (DPC). The J gene is TRBJ2-2, the V gene TRBV25-1; no clear D gene. The source is a man aged 35-49 years with alopecia areata. Some clones in this sample may be carry-over from other donors' samples. The CDR3 sequence: CASSEHLAGELFF. The CDR3 bases are TGTGCCAGCAGTGAACATTTGGCGGGGGAGCTGTTTTTT.